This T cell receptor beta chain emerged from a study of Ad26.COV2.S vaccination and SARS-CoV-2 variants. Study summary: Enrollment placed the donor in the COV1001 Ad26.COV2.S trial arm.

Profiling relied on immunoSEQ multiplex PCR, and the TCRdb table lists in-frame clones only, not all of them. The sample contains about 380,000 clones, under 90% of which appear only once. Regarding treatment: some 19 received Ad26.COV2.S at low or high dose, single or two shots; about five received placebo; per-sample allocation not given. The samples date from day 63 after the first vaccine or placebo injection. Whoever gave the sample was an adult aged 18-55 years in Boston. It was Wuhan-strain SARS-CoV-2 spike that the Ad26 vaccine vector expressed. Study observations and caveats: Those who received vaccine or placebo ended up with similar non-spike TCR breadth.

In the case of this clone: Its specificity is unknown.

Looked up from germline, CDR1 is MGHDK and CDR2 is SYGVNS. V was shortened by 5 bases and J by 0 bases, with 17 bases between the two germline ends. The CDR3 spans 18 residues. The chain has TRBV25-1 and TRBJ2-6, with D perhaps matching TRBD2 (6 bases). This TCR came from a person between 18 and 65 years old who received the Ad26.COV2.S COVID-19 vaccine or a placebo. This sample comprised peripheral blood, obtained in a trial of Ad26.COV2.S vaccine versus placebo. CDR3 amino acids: CASSPRAGRDSGANVLTF. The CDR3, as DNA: TGTGCCAGCAGTCCCAGGGCGGGGAGAGACTCTGGGGCCAACGTCCTGACTTTC.